The clone carrying this T cell receptor beta chain was observed once. This sample is drawn from a study of blood T cell repertoires in COVID-19. At the level of the study: Samples representing acute and convalescent COVID-19 were sourced from the United States, Italy and Spain.

The CDR3 is 14 amino acids. V lost 4 bases to trimming and J lost 5 bases; unmatched junction nucleotides: 4. CDR1 and CDR2 from the germline V gene are SNHLY and FYNNEI. Generated by immunoSEQ multiplex PCR, the TCRdb table keeps only in-frame clones and is missing some. Found here are under 200,000 clones, 80% to 85% of them singletons; the top ten hold 10% to 15%. The sequence derives from a woman in her fifties or sixties who had recovered from COVID-19. The sequencing input was PBMCs or T cells enriched from blood (not recorded which). The rearrangement links TRBV2 to TRBJ2-3; 9 bases agree with TRBD1. The CDR3 is CASSVDRGRDTQYF. In DNA form, the CDR3 reads TGTGCCAGCAGTGTAGACAGGGGGAGAGATACGCAGTATTTT.